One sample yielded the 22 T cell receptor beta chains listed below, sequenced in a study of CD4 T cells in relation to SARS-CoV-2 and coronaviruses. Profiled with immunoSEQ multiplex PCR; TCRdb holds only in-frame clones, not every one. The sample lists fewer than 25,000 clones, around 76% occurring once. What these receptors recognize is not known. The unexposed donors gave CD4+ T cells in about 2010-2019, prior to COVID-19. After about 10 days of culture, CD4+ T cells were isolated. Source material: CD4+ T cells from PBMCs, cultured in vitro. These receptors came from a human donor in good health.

CDR3 region: CASSQAWTGRSGSGANVLTF. CDR3 DNA sequence: TGCGCCAGCAGCCAAGCCTGGACAGGGCGGTCTGGCTCTGGGGCCAACGTCCTGACTTTC. This chain uses TRBV4-3 with TRBJ2-6, with 8 bases lining up with TRBD1. This CDR3 is 20 amino acids long. Trimming took 1 base from V and 0 from J; bases not matched to a gene: 11. Per the germline V gene, CDR1 is LGHNA and CDR2 is YSLEER.

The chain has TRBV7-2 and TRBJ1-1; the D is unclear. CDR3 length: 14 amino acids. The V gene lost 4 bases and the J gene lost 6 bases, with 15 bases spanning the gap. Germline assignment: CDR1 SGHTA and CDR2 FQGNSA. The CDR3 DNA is TGTGCCAGCAGCTCGTCCCCGACGGGCGCTGAAGCTTTCTTT. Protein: CASSSSPTGAEAFF.

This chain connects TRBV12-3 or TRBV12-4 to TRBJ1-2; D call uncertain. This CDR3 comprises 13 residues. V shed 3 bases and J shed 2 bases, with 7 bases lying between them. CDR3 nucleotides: TGTGCCAGCAGTTTGGGAGGGAACTATGGCTACACCTTC. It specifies CASSLGGNYGYTF.

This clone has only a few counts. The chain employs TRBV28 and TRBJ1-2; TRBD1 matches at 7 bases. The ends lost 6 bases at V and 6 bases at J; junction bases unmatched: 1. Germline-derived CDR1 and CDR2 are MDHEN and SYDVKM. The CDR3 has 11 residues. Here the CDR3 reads CASSTGDGYTF. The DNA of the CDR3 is TGTGCCAGCAGCACAGGGGATGGCTACACCTTC.

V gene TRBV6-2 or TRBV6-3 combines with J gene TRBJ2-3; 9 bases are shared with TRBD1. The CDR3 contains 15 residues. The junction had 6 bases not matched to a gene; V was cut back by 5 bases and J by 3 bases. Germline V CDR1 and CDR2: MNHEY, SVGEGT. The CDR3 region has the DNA TGTGCCAGCAGTGGACAGGGGAGAGAAACAGATACGCAGTATTTT. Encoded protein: CASSGQGRETDTQYF.

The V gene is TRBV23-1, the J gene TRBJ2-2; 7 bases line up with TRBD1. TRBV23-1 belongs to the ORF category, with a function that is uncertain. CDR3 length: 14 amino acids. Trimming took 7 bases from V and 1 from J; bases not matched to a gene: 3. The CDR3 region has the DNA TGCGCCAGCATCGGGACAGTGAACACCGGGGAGCTGTTTTTT. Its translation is CASIGTVNTGELFF.

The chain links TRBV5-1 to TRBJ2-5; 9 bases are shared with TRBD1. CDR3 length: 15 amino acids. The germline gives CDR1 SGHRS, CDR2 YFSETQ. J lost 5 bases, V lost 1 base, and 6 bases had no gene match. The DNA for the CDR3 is TGCGCCAGCAGCTTGCCCGGGACAGGGAGGGAGACCCAGTACTTC. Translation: CASSLPGTGRETQYF. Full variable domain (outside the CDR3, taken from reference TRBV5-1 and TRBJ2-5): KAGVTQTPRYLIKTRGQQVTLSCSPISGHRSVSWYQQTPGQGLQFLFEYFSETQRNKGNFPGRFSGRQFSNSRSEMNVSTLELGDSALYLCASSLPGTGRETQYFGPGTRLLVL.

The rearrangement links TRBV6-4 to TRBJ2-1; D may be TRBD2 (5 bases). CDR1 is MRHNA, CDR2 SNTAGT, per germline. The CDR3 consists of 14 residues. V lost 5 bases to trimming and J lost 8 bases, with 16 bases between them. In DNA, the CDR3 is TGTGCCAGCAGTATCCTCTTCGGGGTTGATGAGCAGTTCTTC. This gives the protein CASSILFGVDEQFF.

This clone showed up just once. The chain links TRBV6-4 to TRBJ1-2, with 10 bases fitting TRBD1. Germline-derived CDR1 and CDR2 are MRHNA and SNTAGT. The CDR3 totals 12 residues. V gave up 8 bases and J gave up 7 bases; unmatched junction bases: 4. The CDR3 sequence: CASGWTGGGYTF. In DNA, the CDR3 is TGTGCCAGCGGCTGGACAGGGGGTGGCTACACCTTC.

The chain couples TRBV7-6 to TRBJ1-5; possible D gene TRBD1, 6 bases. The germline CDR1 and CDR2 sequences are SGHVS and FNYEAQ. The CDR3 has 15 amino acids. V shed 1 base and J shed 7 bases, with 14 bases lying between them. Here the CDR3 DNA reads TGTGCCAGCAGCTTAGGGCAGGGGTTTGGCCAGCCCCAGCATTTT. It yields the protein CASSLGQGFGQPQHF.

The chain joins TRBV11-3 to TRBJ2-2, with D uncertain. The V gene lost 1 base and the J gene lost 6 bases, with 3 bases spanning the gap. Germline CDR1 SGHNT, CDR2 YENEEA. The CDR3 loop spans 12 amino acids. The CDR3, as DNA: TGTGCCAGCAGCTTAGGGGCCGGGGAGCTGTTTTTT. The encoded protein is CASSLGAGELFF.

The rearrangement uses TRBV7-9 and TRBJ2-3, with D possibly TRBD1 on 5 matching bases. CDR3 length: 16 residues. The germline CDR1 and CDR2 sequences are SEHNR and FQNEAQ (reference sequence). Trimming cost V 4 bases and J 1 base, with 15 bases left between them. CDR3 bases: TGTGCCAGCAGCTCCCTAGGGGCTCGGGGCACAGATACGCAGTATTTT. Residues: CASSSLGARGTDTQYF.

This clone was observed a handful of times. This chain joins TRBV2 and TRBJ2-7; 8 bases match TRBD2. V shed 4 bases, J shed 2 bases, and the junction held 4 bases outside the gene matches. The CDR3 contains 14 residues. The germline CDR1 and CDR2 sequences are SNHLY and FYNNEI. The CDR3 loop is CASSGGGRPYEQYF. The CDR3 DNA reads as TGTGCCAGCAGTGGAGGCGGGAGGCCCTACGAGCAGTACTTC.

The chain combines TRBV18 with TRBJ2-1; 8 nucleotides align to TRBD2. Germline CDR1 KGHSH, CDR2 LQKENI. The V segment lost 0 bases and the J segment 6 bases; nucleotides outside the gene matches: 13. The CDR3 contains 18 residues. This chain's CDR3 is CASSPPGGGPLDSNEQFF. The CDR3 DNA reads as TGTGCCAGCTCACCACCGGGCGGGGGGCCCTTGGACTCCAATGAGCAGTTCTTC.

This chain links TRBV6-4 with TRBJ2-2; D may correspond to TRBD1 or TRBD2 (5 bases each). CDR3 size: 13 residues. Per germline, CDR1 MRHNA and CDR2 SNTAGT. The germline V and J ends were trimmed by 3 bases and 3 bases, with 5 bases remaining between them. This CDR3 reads CASSEGDTGELFF. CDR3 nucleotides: TGTGCCAGCAGTGAGGGGGACACCGGGGAGCTGTTTTTT.

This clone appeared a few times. CDR3 coding DNA: TGCGCCAGCAGCTTAGGGACAGGCCTCTACGAGCAGTACTTC. Translating gives CASSLGTGLYEQYF. The gene calls are TRBV5-1 and TRBJ2-7, with 8 bases that match TRBD1. The junction had 4 bases not matched to a gene; V was cut back by 2 bases and J by 3 bases. The germline V gene encodes CDR1 SGHRS and CDR2 YFSETQ. CDR3 length: 14 residues. The full variable domain, with the rest looked up from reference TRBV5-1 and TRBJ2-7, is KAGVTQTPRYLIKTRGQQVTLSCSPISGHRSVSWYQQTPGQGLQFLFEYFSETQRNKGNFPGRFSGRQFSNSRSEMNVSTLELGDSALYLCASSLGTGLYEQYFGPGTRLTVT.

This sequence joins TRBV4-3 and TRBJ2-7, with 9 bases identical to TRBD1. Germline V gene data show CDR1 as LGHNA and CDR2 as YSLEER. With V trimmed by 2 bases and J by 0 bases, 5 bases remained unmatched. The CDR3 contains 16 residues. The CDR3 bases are TGCGCCAGCAGCCAAAGACAGGGGGACCCCTCCTACGAGCAGTACTTC. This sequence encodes CASSQRQGDPSYEQYF.

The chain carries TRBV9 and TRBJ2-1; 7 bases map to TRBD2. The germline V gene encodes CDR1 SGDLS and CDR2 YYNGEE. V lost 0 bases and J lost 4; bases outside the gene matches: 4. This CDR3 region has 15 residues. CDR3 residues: CASSVVGGGYNEQFF. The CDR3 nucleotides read TGTGCCAGCAGCGTAGTAGGCGGGGGTTACAATGAGCAGTTCTTC.

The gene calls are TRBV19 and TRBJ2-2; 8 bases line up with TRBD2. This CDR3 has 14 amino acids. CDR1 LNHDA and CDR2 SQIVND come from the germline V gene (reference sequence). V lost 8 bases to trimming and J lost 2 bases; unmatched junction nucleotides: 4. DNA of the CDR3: TGTGCCAGTGCGGGGGGACGAAACACCGGGGAGCTGTTTTTT. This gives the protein CASAGGRNTGELFF.

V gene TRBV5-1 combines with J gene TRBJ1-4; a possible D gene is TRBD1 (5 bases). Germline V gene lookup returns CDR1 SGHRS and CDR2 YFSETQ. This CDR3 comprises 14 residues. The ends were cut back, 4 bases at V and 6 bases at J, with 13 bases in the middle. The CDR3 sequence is CASSRRGNDEKLFF. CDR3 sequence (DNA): TGCGCCAGCAGCAGGAGGGGTAACGATGAAAAACTGTTTTTT.

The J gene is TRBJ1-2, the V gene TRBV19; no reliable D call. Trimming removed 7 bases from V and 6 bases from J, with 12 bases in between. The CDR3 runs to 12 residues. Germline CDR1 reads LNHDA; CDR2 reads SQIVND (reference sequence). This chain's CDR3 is CASKFGSNGYTF. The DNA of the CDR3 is TGTGCCAGTAAATTTGGGTCGAATGGCTACACCTTC.

Here the CDR3 reads CASSQDYFSGDFTKDTEAFF. CDR3 DNA: TGTGCCAGCAGCCAAGATTATTTCTCAGGGGATTTTACGAAGGACACTGAAGCTTTCTTT. V is TRBV14 and J is TRBJ1-1; weak D call: TRBD1 (6 bases). Germline V gene data show CDR1 as SGHDN and CDR2 as FVKESK. V lost 0 bases, J lost 3 bases, and 26 bases lay in between. The CDR3 loop spans 20 amino acids.